This is a list of T cell receptor beta chains from one sample in a study of T cells after yellow fever vaccination. Via MiXCR, TCRdb re-called the 5' RACE reads, giving one row per CDR3 protein. The repertoire holds some 320,000 distinct CDR3 sequences, with roughly a tenth as singletons. Material: CD4+ T cells sorted from PBMCs, obtained 45 days after the yellow fever booster vaccination. These receptors were obtained from a man between 18 and 29 years old who received the YFV17D yellow fever vaccine. Both conserved end residues are part of each CDR3. A D gene is named only where the DNA matches it firmly. Clone size, where shown, is once, few, many, or a class for clones that have expanded.

d_call clone_size j_call v_call cdr3_nt cdr3_aa
NA few TRBJ2-3 TRBV7-2 TGTGCCAGCAGCTTCGGACTTTTAGATACGCAGTATTTT CASSFGLLDTQYF
NA NA TRBJ1-2 TRBV4-3 TGCGCCAGCAGCCTCGGGGCAGGGGAGAACTATGGCTACACCTTC CASSLGAGENYGYTF
TRBD1 NA TRBJ2-3 TRBV12-3/TRBV12-4 TGTGCCAGCAGACTGGACAGGTCTGATCGAGATACGCAGTATTTT CASRLDRSDRDTQYF
NA NA TRBJ2-2 TRBV5-1 TGCGCCAGCAGACCCCGTCCGGGGACGAACACCGGGGAGCTGTTTTTT CASRPRPGTNTGELFF
NA many TRBJ2-5 TRBV4-3 TGCGCCAGCAGCCAAGACAACCAGGGAGAGACCCAGTACTTC CASSQDNQGETQYF
NA few TRBJ2-1 TRBV7-2 TGTGCCAGCAGCTTAATGGCTGGTCTCAATGAGCAGTTCTTC CASSLMAGLNEQFF
NA NA TRBJ1-6 TRBV4-1 TGCGCCAGCAGCCAAGAGGAAGCCTCGTTCTCGCCCCTCCACTTT CASSQEEASFSPLHF
NA NA TRBJ2-3 TRBV24-1 TGTGCCACCAGTGACTTTGACGGGGGCACAGATACGCAGTATTTT CATSDFDGGTDTQYF
NA few TRBJ2-7 TRBV6-2/TRBV6-3 TGTGCCAGCAGTTACTCGACGGTTACCTACGAGCAGTACTTC CASSYSTVTYEQYF
NA few TRBJ2-1 TRBV7-9 TGTGCCAGCAGCTCCCAAATTTGGGCAGGGGGAGGCTTCTTC CASSSQIWAGGGFF
TRBD2 few TRBJ2-1 TRBV5-4 TGTGCCAGCAGCTCGGATAGCGGGGGGCTCACCTACAATGAGCAGTTCTTC CASSSDSGGLTYNEQFF
NA NA TRBJ1-5 TRBV28 TGTGCCAGCAGTTTTTCGCGGGGAAGCAATCAGCCCCAGCATTTT CASSFSRGSNQPQHF
NA NA TRBJ2-4 TRBV5-1 TGCGCCAGCAGCCTACGGACAGCCAAAAACATTCAGTACTTC CASSLRTAKNIQYF
NA few TRBJ2-7 TRBV18 TGTGCCAGCTCACCCTATCGCTCCTACGAGCAGTACTTC CASSPYRSYEQYF
TRBD2 NA TRBJ2-3 TRBV24-1 TGTGCCACCAGTGATTCCAGCGGGGGCACAGATACGCAGTATTTT CATSDSSGGTDTQYF
TRBD1 few TRBJ2-1 TRBV28 TGTGCCAGCAGTTCCGGACAGGGAATTGAGAATGAGCAGTTCTTC CASSSGQGIENEQFF
NA many TRBJ2-5 TRBV5-1 TGCGCCAGCAGCTTGTACGGGTCAGGGGAGACCCAGTACTTC CASSLYGSGETQYF
NA many TRBJ2-7 TRBV7-2 TGTGCCAGCAGCTTTAACAGGGACTACGAGCAGTACTTC CASSFNRDYEQYF
NA few TRBJ1-4 TRBV12-3/TRBV12-4 TGTGCCAGCAGTTTAGAAGGACCATCCCGAAAACTGTTTTTT CASSLEGPSRKLFF
TRBD2 many TRBJ2-7 TRBV18 TGTGCCAGCTCCTCAGGGAGGGGCGAGCAGTACTTC CASSSGRGEQYF
NA NA TRBJ1-1 TRBV6-5 TGTGCCAGCACCCTCCGGGCCACTGGTGGAACTGAAGCTTTCTTT CASTLRATGGTEAFF
NA NA TRBJ2-4 TRBV6-1 TGTGCCAGCAGTGAAGCGCTGGCCCTTGGGGCCAAAAACATTCAGTACTTC CASSEALALGAKNIQYF
NA few TRBJ2-6 TRBV15 TGTGCCACCAGCAGAGATAAAGGGTCTGGGGCCAACGTCCTGACTTTC CATSRDKGSGANVLTF
NA NA TRBJ2-7 TRBV7-9 TGTGCCAGCAGCTTAGATAATTTTTACGAGCAGTACTTC CASSLDNFYEQYF
NA many TRBJ2-5 TRBV4-3 TGCGCCAGCAGCTGGAGGGTGTACCAAGAGACCCAGTACTTC CASSWRVYQETQYF
NA NA TRBJ2-3 TRBV24-1 TGTGCCACCAGTGACCGCCTTACAGATACGCAGTATTTT CATSDRLTDTQYF
TRBD1 NA TRBJ1-2 TRBV5-1 TGCGCCAGCAGCTTGGGACAGGGAGGACGTGGCTACACCTTC CASSLGQGGRGYTF
NA NA TRBJ2-3 TRBV5-1 TGCGCCAGCAGCTTGGGGCCTAATCTTGATACGCAGTATTTT CASSLGPNLDTQYF
NA few TRBJ1-2 TRBV7-9 TGTGCCAGCAGCCCGAGCGGGGGCGGGAGGAACTATGGCTACACCTTC CASSPSGGGRNYGYTF